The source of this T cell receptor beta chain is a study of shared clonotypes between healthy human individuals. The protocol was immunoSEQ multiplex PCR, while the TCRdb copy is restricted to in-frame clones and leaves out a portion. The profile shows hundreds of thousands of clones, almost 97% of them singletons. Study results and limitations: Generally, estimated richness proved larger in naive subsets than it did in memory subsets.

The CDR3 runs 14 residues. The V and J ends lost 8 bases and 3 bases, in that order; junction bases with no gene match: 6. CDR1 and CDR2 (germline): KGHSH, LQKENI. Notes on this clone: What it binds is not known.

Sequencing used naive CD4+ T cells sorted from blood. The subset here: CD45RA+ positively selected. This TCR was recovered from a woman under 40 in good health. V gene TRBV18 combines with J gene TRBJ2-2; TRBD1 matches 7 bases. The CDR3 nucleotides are TGTGCCAGCAGAACAGGGGCGGACACCGGGGAGCTGTTTTTT. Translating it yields CASRTGADTGELFF.